These 12 T cell receptor beta chains came from one sample sequenced in a study of CD8 T cells in Susac syndrome. When the RNA was reverse transcribed, random hexamers were used with an input of 0.5 to 1 ug. TCRdb ran MiXCR on the immunoSEQ multiplex PCR reads and lists one entry per CDR3 protein. The sample lists about 160,000 distinct CDR3 sequences, 94% occurring once. The material sequenced was CD4+ T cells from PBMCs. The receptors were sampled from a human donor with multiple sclerosis.

V usage is TRBV5-6 and J usage is TRBJ2-2; no clear D gene. V gave up 1 base and J gave up 1 base, with 8 bases separating them. The length of the CDR3 is 15 residues. Germline values: CDR1 SGHDT, CDR2 YYEEEE. The CDR3 DNA reads as TGTGCCAGCAGCTTGTATCCAGGGAACACCGGGGAGCTGTTTTTT. The encoded protein is CASSLYPGNTGELFF.

This clonotype was counted a single time. The V and J genes are TRBV18 and TRBJ1-2; maybe TRBD1 (5 bases). Germline CDR1 KGHSH, CDR2 LQKENI. This CDR3 comprises 15 residues. V shed 3 bases and J shed 8 bases, with 19 bases lying between them. The CDR3 protein is CASSPAGRQASGYTF. As DNA, the CDR3 is TGTGCCAGCTCACCCGCGGGACGCCAGGCGTCCGGCTACACCTTC.

The V and J genes are TRBV12-3 or TRBV12-4 and TRBJ2-5, with 11 bases lining up with TRBD2. This CDR3 region has 16 residues. V trimming: 2 bases; J trimming: 5 bases; junction bases outside the gene matches: 7. The DNA for the CDR3 is TGTGCCAGCAGTTTAAGCCATAGCGGGAGGGCTGAGACCCAGTACTTC. This encodes CASSLSHSGRAETQYF.

Here the CDR3 reads CASSLMSSNEKLFF. In DNA, the CDR3 is TGTGCCAGCAGCTTAATGAGTTCTAATGAAAAACTGTTTTTT. V gene TRBV7-2 combines with J gene TRBJ1-4; D is ambiguous. CDR1 and CDR2 from the germline V gene are SGHTA and FQGNSA. Between the trimmed V and J ends, which lost 2 bases and 3 bases, there was a span of 7 bases. The CDR3 runs 14 residues. The full variable domain, with the rest looked up from reference TRBV7-2 and TRBJ1-4, is GAGVSQSPSNKVTEKGKDVELRCDPISGHTALYWYRQSLGQGLEFLIYFQGNSAPDKSGLPSDRFSAERTGGSVSTLTIQRTQQEDSAVYLCASSLMSSNEKLFFGSGTQLSVL.

In DNA form, the CDR3 reads TGTGCCAGCAGCTTCGCGGCCAAAGCCAAAAACATTCAGTACTTC. Protein: CASSFAAKAKNIQYF. The V gene is TRBV7-2, the J gene TRBJ2-4; D is undetermined. V dropped 3 bases and J dropped 0 bases, with 9 bases sitting between them. The CDR3 runs 15 residues. From germline, CDR1 is SGHTA and CDR2 FQGNSA.

CDR3 coding DNA: TGTGCCAGCAGCTCACTAGCGGGGGAGCAGTACTTC. It translates to CASSSLAGEQYF. The rearrangement links TRBV3-1 to TRBJ2-7, with 10 bases fitting TRBD2. The trim removed 5 bases at V and 7 bases at J, leaving 2 bases unmatched. CDR3 size: 12 residues. CDR1 is LGHDT, CDR2 YNNKEL, per germline (reference sequence).

The genes are TRBV27 and TRBJ2-2; 11 bases align to TRBD1. Germline CDR1 MNHEY, CDR2 SMNVEV (reference sequence). V gave up 6 bases and J gave up 4 bases; unmatched junction bases: 7. The CDR3 runs 16 residues. CDR3 sequence (DNA): TGTGCCAGCAGCAGGACCGGGACAGGGGGCACCGGGGAGCTGTTTTTT. It is translated as CASSRTGTGGTGELFF.

The rearrangement links TRBV5-4 to TRBJ1-1; D remains ambiguous. V lost 4 bases and J 0 bases, leaving 16 bases between the germline ends. Germline assignment: CDR1 SGHNT and CDR2 YYREEE (reference sequence). CDR3 size: 16 residues. The CDR3 nucleotides read TGTGCCAGCAGCAAGTCTGGACGGGGAATGAACACTGAAGCTTTCTTT. Translation gives CASSKSGRGMNTEAFF.

The chain recombines TRBV24-1 with TRBJ2-1, with 8 bases aligning to TRBD1. With V trimmed by 9 bases and J by 9 bases, 9 bases remained unmatched. CDR3 size: 13 residues. Germline V gene lookup returns CDR1 KGHDR and CDR2 SFDVKD. The CDR3 region is CATADRAVAEQFF. As DNA, the CDR3 is TGTGCCACCGCGGACAGGGCAGTCGCTGAGCAGTTCTTC.

The CDR3 reads CASSRNRDYNEQFF. In nucleotides, the CDR3 is TGTGCCAGCAGTAGAAACCGGGACTACAATGAGCAGTTCTTC. The rearrangement uses TRBV27 and TRBJ2-1; possibly TRBD2 for D (5 bases). This CDR3 contains 14 residues. Germline V gene sequence: CDR1 MNHEY, CDR2 SMNVEV (reference sequence). Trimming removed 5 bases from V and 3 bases from J, with 11 bases in between.

The V gene is TRBV3-1, the J gene TRBJ1-1; possibly TRBD1 for D (5 bases). The CDR3 covers 12 residues. Germline CDR1 is LGHDT and CDR2 is YNNKEL (reference sequence). V dropped 1 base and J dropped 7 bases, with 7 bases sitting between them. The CDR3 is CASSQAGDEAFF. CDR3 nucleotides: TGTGCCAGCAGCCAAGCGGGGGATGAAGCTTTCTTT.

The chain employs TRBV7-2 and TRBJ2-3; D is unclear. The germline gives CDR1 SGHTA, CDR2 FQGNSA. This CDR3 has 12 residues. The V and J ends lost 3 bases and 6 bases respectively, with 7 bases between them. The CDR3 is CASSFSRDTQYF. In DNA form, the CDR3 reads TGTGCCAGCAGCTTCTCTCGGGATACGCAGTATTTT.